This passage covers 12 T cell receptor beta chains from one sample sequenced in a study of PD-1 blockade in classical Hodgkin lymphoma. Each of the patients experienced relapse following autologous stem cell transplantation, and their brentuximab vedotin exposure differed. The repertoire was sequenced with immunoSEQ multiplex PCR; TCRdb's copy has only in-frame clones and lacks some. The data hold 89,000 or so clones, with about nine tenths observed a single time. Sequenced material: peripheral blood mononuclear cells (PBMCs), taken before the second cycle of nivolumab. These receptors were obtained from a human donor with classical Hodgkin lymphoma.

The chain joins TRBV2 to TRBJ2-2; 8 bases align to TRBD2. Germline assignment: CDR1 SNHLY and CDR2 FYNNEI. CDR3 length: 19 residues. V dropped 8 bases and J dropped 1; count of bases not matched to a gene: 18. The CDR3: CASVGRRGAENVNTGELFF. In nucleotides, the CDR3 is TGTGCCAGCGTTGGCCGGCGGGGGGCCGAAAATGTGAACACCGGGGAGCTGTTTTTT.

J is TRBJ2-1 and V is TRBV2; 12 positions agree with TRBD2. The CDR3 totals 17 residues. Losses at the gene ends were 6 bases for V and 4 bases for J; bases not matched to a gene: 10. Germline loops: CDR1 SNHLY, CDR2 FYNNEI. CDR3 sequence reads: CASRLRTSGNPYNEQFF. DNA of the CDR3: TGTGCCAGCAGGCTTAGGACTAGCGGGAACCCATACAATGAGCAGTTCTTC.

This rearrangement joins TRBV30 to TRBJ1-6, with 8 bases identical to TRBD1. CDR3 length equals 13 residues. Germline trimming cut 6 bases from V and 10 bases from J; bases unmatched to any gene: 8. From germline, CDR1 is GTSNPN and CDR2 SVGIG (reference sequence). In DNA form, the CDR3 reads TGTGCCTGTACAGGGGGGGATTACTCACCCCTCCACTTT. It encodes CACTGGDYSPLHF.

The rearrangement uses TRBV10-3 and TRBJ2-1; tentative D call: TRBD1 (6 bases). This CDR3 has 16 amino acids. CDR1 ENHRY and CDR2 SYGVKD come from the germline V gene. V was pared by 6 bases and J by 4 bases, with 19 bases between. The CDR3 DNA is TGTGCCATCAGAGCGACAGGAACCGGCCCTTACAATGAGCAGTTCTTC. Translation gives CAIRATGTGPYNEQFF.

The V gene is TRBV30, the J gene TRBJ2-7, with 8 positions matching TRBD2. The V gene's germline CDR1 is GTSNPN and CDR2 SVGIG (reference sequence). The CDR3 consists of 15 residues. The trim removed 1 base at V and 6 bases at J, leaving 11 bases unmatched. The chain's CDR3 is CAWSDFSGSWSEQYF. The CDR3 nucleotides read TGTGCCTGGAGTGACTTCAGCGGGAGTTGGTCCGAGCAGTACTTC.

The genes are TRBV10-2 and TRBJ2-7, with 16 bases fitting TRBD2. Germline V gene data show CDR1 as WSHSY and CDR2 as SAAADI. This CDR3 region has 19 residues. Trimming cost V 7 bases and J 3 bases; bases outside gene matches: 15. CDR3 nucleotide sequence: TGCGCCAGCACCCCAACGGGACTAGCGGGAGGGCCGATGATCTACGAGCAGTACTTC. Translation gives CASTPTGLAGGPMIYEQYF.

V and J are TRBV4-1 and TRBJ2-5; 9 bases are a match to TRBD1. The J segment lost 3 bases and the V segment lost 0 bases, leaving 17 bases of the junction unmatched. Germline loops: CDR1 MGHRA, CDR2 YSYEKL. The CDR3 extends over 20 amino acids. DNA for the CDR3: TGCGCCAGCAGCCAAGACCTAGGGACAGGGCCACAACTGTCCGAAGAGACCCAGTACTTC. It translates to CASSQDLGTGPQLSEETQYF.

This chain connects TRBV7-7 to TRBJ2-6, with D tentatively TRBD1 (6 bases). The CDR3 is made up of 15 amino acids. Germline CDR1 reads SSHAT; CDR2 reads FNYEAQ (reference sequence). The chain's CDR3 is CAAWTALSRANVLTF. The CDR3 DNA follows: TGTGCTGCGTGGACAGCGCTCTCAAGGGCCAACGTCCTGACTTTC.

The chain links TRBV9 to TRBJ1-1; D uncertain. This CDR3 has 14 amino acids. Germline CDR1 SGDLS, CDR2 YYNGEE. V shed 0 bases and J shed 1 base, with 7 bases lying between them. The CDR3 sequence: CASSVAIRNTEAFF. Here the CDR3 DNA reads TGTGCCAGCAGCGTAGCAATTAGGAACACTGAAGCTTTCTTT.

V gene TRBV29-1 combines with J gene TRBJ2-2; D tentatively fits TRBD1 or TRBD2 (5 bases each). Germline V CDR1 and CDR2: SQVTM, ANQGSEA. Trimming took 6 bases from V and 6 from J, leaving 14 bases between them. CDR3 length: 13 amino acids. The CDR3 region has the DNA TGCAGCGTCCCCGGGACCCGGGCCGGGGAGCTGTTTTTT. This translates into CSVPGTRAGELFF.

The genes are TRBV19 and TRBJ2-7, with D possibly matching TRBD2 (5 bases). The CDR3 runs 14 residues. Germline V gives CDR1 LNHDA, CDR2 SQIVND (reference sequence). Trimming shortened V by 3 bases and J by 3 bases, and 12 bases separated the two germline ends. CDR3 in amino acids: CASSIREGSYEQYF. CDR3 bases: TGTGCCAGTAGTATTAGGGAAGGGAGCTACGAGCAGTACTTC.

V gene TRBV2 combines with J gene TRBJ2-6; no reliable D call. CDR3 length: 12 amino acids. Deletions cut 6 bases from V and 4 bases from J, with 4 bases between. Germline CDR1 is SNHLY and CDR2 is FYNNEI. In nucleotides, the CDR3 is TGTGCCAGCAGCCCCGGGGCCAACGTCCTGACTTTC. Residues: CASSPGANVLTF.